These 24 T cell receptor beta chains were all obtained from the same sample, sequenced in a study of cytomegalovirus exposure and HLA in healthy donors. Use of 60 Vbeta and 13 Jbeta primers characterized the PCR. Clones were sequenced by immunoSEQ multiplex PCR, and TCRdb holds only the in-frame ones, with some missing. The repertoire includes 150,000 to 200,000 clones, over 75% of them detected once, and around an eighth sits in the top ten. The specimen sequenced was PBMCs. The receptors were sampled from a man aged 50 to 60 in good health and CMV-seropositive.

The J gene is TRBJ1-2, the V gene TRBV19; TRBD1 might be the D (5 bases). V lost 3 bases to trimming and J lost 3 bases, with 11 bases between them. The CDR3 runs 14 residues. Germline CDR1 is LNHDA and CDR2 is SQIVND (reference sequence). The CDR3 sequence is CASSIGGTHYGYTF. The CDR3 DNA reads TGTGCCAGTAGTATCGGAGGGACCCACTATGGCTACACCTTC.

The chain couples TRBV9 to TRBJ1-1; D may be TRBD1 (5 bases). CDR3 length: 15 residues. The germline V gene has CDR1 SGDLS and CDR2 YYNGEE. The V gene lost 0 bases and the J gene lost 1 base, with 10 bases spanning the gap. CDR3 region: CASSVGGRTNTEAFF. The CDR3 DNA is TGTGCCAGCAGCGTAGGGGGGAGGACGAACACTGAAGCTTTCTTT.

This chain joins TRBV9 and TRBJ2-3, with 11 nucleotides matching TRBD2. J gave up 6 bases and V 4 bases, and 7 bases lay outside the gene matches. The CDR3 extends over 15 amino acids. Germline loops: CDR1 SGDLS, CDR2 YYNGEE. CDR3 sequence reads: CASSPGLAGTDTQYF. Written as DNA, the CDR3 is TGTGCCAGCAGCCCTGGACTAGCGGGTACCGATACGCAGTATTTT.

The table lists this clone with a few counts. The chain combines TRBV5-1 with TRBJ2-7; D ambiguous. Germline V gene sequence: CDR1 SGHRS, CDR2 YFSETQ. V was shortened by 2 bases and J by 5 bases, with 17 bases between the two germline ends. This CDR3 has 15 residues. The CDR3 loop reads CASSFLDRTVHEQYF. CDR3 coding DNA: TGCGCCAGCAGCTTTCTCGACCGTACAGTCCACGAGCAGTACTTC.

The rearrangement uses TRBV15 and TRBJ2-7, with D perhaps TRBD1 (6 bases). Trimming pared 5 bases from V and 3 bases from J, leaving 14 bases between. CDR1 and CDR2 from the germline V gene are LNHNV and YYDKDF (reference sequence). The CDR3 is made up of 14 amino acids. The CDR3 DNA reads as TGTGCCACCAGCCTGGACAGATATTACTACGAGCAGTACGTC. This sequence encodes CATSLDRYYYEQYV.

This sequence joins TRBV27 and TRBJ2-1; possibly TRBD2 for D (5 bases). The germline gives CDR1 MNHEY, CDR2 SMNVEV (reference sequence). This CDR3 is 14 amino acids long. Trimming shortened V by 5 bases and J by 0 bases, and 8 bases separated the two germline ends. The CDR3 is CASSGLVSYNEQFF. As DNA, the CDR3 is TGTGCCAGCAGTGGACTCGTCTCCTACAATGAGCAGTTCTTC.

CDR3 region: CASSDHAGVMNTEAFF. The CDR3 DNA reads as TGTGCCAGCAGTGACCACGCAGGGGTTATGAACACTGAAGCTTTCTTT. J is TRBJ1-1 and V is TRBV6-4, with D perhaps TRBD1 (6 bases). Germline assignment: CDR1 MRHNA and CDR2 SNTAGT. With 2 bases removed from V and 0 bases from J, the gap between germline ends came to 13 bases. CDR3 length: 16 amino acids.

The rearrangement uses TRBV15 and TRBJ1-6; D gene unclear. Germline V lookup: CDR1 LNHNV, CDR2 YYDKDF (reference sequence). V lost 3 bases and J 9 bases, leaving 9 bases between the germline ends. The CDR3 consists of 13 residues. The CDR3 sequence: CATSSLVSSPLHF. DNA of the CDR3: TGTGCCACCAGCAGTTTAGTGAGTTCACCCCTCCACTTT. Based on the CDR3 plus reference TRBV15 and TRBJ1-6, the full variable domain is DAMVIQNPRYQVTQFGKPVTLSCSQTLNHNVMYWYQQKSSQAPKLLFHYYDKDFNNEADTPDNFQSRRPNTSFCFLDIRSPGLGDTAMYLCATSSLVSSPLHFGNGTRLTVT.

With regard to this clone: Additional DNA sequences in this sample encode the identical CDR3. The chain couples TRBV10-3 to TRBJ1-1; tentative D call: TRBD1 (6 bases). The CDR3 runs to 13 residues. The germline V gene has CDR1 ENHRY and CDR2 SYGVKD. With 3 bases removed from V and 1 base from J, the gap between germline ends came to 6 bases. The CDR3 DNA is TGTGCCATCAGTGACAGGGGGAACACTGAAGCTTTCTTT. This sequence encodes CAISDRGNTEAFF.

This clone occurred a few times. The chain joins TRBV11-3 to TRBJ2-6; 10 bases align to TRBD1. V shed 5 bases, J shed 0 bases, and the junction held 4 bases outside the gene matches. The germline CDR1 and CDR2 sequences are SGHNT and YENEEA. There are 17 residues in the CDR3. The CDR3 here is CASSPGTGDSGANVLTF. CDR3 coding DNA: TGTGCCAGCAGCCCCGGGACAGGGGACTCTGGGGCCAACGTCCTGACTTTC.

V usage is TRBV7-9 and J usage is TRBJ1-4; D is perhaps TRBD1 (5 bases). The CDR3 consists of 15 residues. V was cut by 5 bases and J by 1 base, with 11 bases left in between. Germline V gene sequence: CDR1 SEHNR, CDR2 FQNEAQ (reference sequence). In DNA, the CDR3 is TGTGCCAGCAGCCCGTCGACAGTAACTAATGAAAAACTGTTTTTT. Its protein product is CASSPSTVTNEKLFF.

The CDR3 nucleotides read TGTGCCAGCGGGCCAGCCCTGGAAGCTTTCTTT. Translating gives CASGPALEAFF. The chain joins TRBV28 to TRBJ1-1, with D unresolved. The V end lost 8 bases, the J end lost 8 bases, and 12 bases lay between the germline ends. CDR1 is MDHEN and CDR2 is SYDVKM in the germline V gene. The CDR3 consists of 11 residues.

This chain connects TRBV28 to TRBJ1-5, with TRBD1 matching over 9 bases. The junction had 14 bases not matched to a gene; V was cut back by 6 bases and J by 2 bases. The CDR3 sequence is 18 residues long. In germline, CDR1 is MDHEN, CDR2 SYDVKM. As DNA, the CDR3 is TGTGCCAGCAGACGTGCCGGGACAGGGTTTATGGGCAATCAGCCCCAGCATTTT. This translates into CASRRAGTGFMGNQPQHF.

This clone was picked up a small number of times. CDR3 sequence reads: CASSESPYSNYGYTF. As DNA, the CDR3 is TGTGCCAGCAGTGAATCTCCCTACTCGAACTATGGCTACACCTTC. This chain joins TRBV6-1 and TRBJ1-2; D call uncertain. V lost 2 bases, J lost 2 bases, and 12 bases lay in between. The CDR3 is 15 residues long. From germline, CDR1 is MNHNS and CDR2 SASEGT.

As DNA, the CDR3 is TGTGCCAGCAGCCTAACGGTTAGCACAGATACGCAGTATTTT. Translating it yields CASSLTVSTDTQYF. The V and J genes are TRBV11-1 and TRBJ2-3; D gene ambiguous. This CDR3 comprises 14 residues. Trimming took off 5 bases at V and 0 bases at J, with 9 bases between the two ends. In germline, CDR1 is SGHAT, CDR2 FQDESV (reference sequence). Based on the CDR3 plus reference TRBV11-1 and TRBJ2-3, the full variable domain is EAEVAQSPRYKITEKSQAVAFWCDPISGHATLYWYRQILGQGPELLVQFQDESVVDDSQLPKDRFSAERLKGVDSTLKIQPAELGDSAMYLCASSLTVSTDTQYFGPGTRLTVL.

This clone was counted between two and nine times. V gene TRBV28 combines with J gene TRBJ2-7; weak D call: TRBD1 (6 bases). Per germline, CDR1 MDHEN and CDR2 SYDVKM. CDR3 length: 15 residues. The germline V and J ends were trimmed by 6 bases and 2 bases, with 17 bases remaining between them. Here the CDR3 DNA reads TGTGCCAGCAGACGAATCGCGGACAGAGCCTACGAGCAGTACTTC. Residues: CASRRIADRAYEQYF. Drawing the rest from reference TRBV28 and TRBJ2-7, the complete variable domain is DVKVTQSSRYLVKRTGEKVFLECVQDMDHENMFWYRQDPGLGLRLIYFSYDVKMKEKGDIPEGYSVSREKKERFSLILESASTNQTSMYLCASRRIADRAYEQYFGPGTRLTVT.

The chain employs TRBV15 and TRBJ1-5, with 7 bases aligning to TRBD1. Germline CDR1 and CDR2: LNHNV and YYDKDF (reference sequence). Trimming took 4 bases from V and 3 from J; bases not matched to a gene: 3. The CDR3 is 14 amino acids. The CDR3 sequence is CATSKKGANQPQHF. CDR3 nucleotides: TGTGCCACCAGCAAGAAGGGGGCCAATCAGCCCCAGCATTTT.

The V gene is TRBV27, the J gene TRBJ2-2, with TRBD2 matching over 12 bases. J was trimmed by 4 bases and V by 10 bases; bases with no gene match: 10. Germline lookup yields CDR1 MNHEY and CDR2 SMNVEV (reference sequence). CDR3 length: 16 residues. CDR3 residues: CATLTSGGGVTGELFF. DNA for the CDR3: TGTGCCACCCTGACTAGCGGGGGTGGGGTCACCGGGGAGCTGTTTTTT.

This chain joins TRBV13 and TRBJ2-6; D remains ambiguous. From germline, CDR1 is PRHDT and CDR2 FYEKMQ (reference sequence). This CDR3 is 15 amino acids long. The V gene lost 5 bases and the J gene lost 0 bases, with 8 bases spanning the gap. CDR3 protein: CASSPSFSGANVLTF. CDR3 DNA sequence: TGTGCCAGCAGCCCGAGCTTCTCTGGGGCCAACGTCCTGACTTTC. Full variable domain (missing parts from reference TRBV13 and TRBJ2-6): AAGVIQSPRHLIKEKRETATLKCYPIPRHDTVYWYQQGPGQDPQFLISFYEKMQSDKGSIPDRFSAQQFSDYHSELNMSSLELGDSALYFCASSPSFSGANVLTFGAGSRLTVL.

CDR3 region: CASSPWEESGANVLTF. DNA of the CDR3: TGTGCCAGCAGTCCATGGGAGGAGTCTGGGGCCAACGTCCTGACTTTC. The rearrangement links TRBV28 to TRBJ2-6; D possibly corresponds to TRBD2 (6 bases). This CDR3 contains 16 residues. Germline assignment: CDR1 MDHEN and CDR2 SYDVKM. V was shortened by 5 bases and J by 1 base, with 12 bases between the two germline ends.

This chain joins TRBV5-1 and TRBJ2-1; D perhaps matches TRBD1 (6 bases). The CDR3 has 15 amino acids. The V end lost 5 bases, the J end lost 2 bases, and 14 bases lay between the germline ends. Germline V gives CDR1 SGHRS, CDR2 YFSETQ. As DNA, the CDR3 is TGCGCCAGCAGGGGTCGGGGACAAACCTACAATGAGCAGTTCTTC. It specifies CASRGRGQTYNEQFF.

The CDR3 bases are TGTGCCAGCAAGCTAGGGGGCACAGATACGCAGTATTTT. It translates to CASKLGGTDTQYF. V usage is TRBV7-2 and J usage is TRBJ2-3; TRBD1 might be the D (5 bases). Deletions cut 7 bases from V and 1 base from J, with 9 bases between. Germline V gene data show CDR1 as SGHTA and CDR2 as FQGNSA. The CDR3 consists of 13 residues.

The CDR3 region has the DNA TGTGCCATCGGGGCGGGACAGTCAAATGAAAAACTGTTTTTT. Translated, it gives CAIGAGQSNEKLFF. The V call is TRBV10-3, the J call TRBJ1-4; TRBD1 aligns across 7 bases. The length of the CDR3 is 14 residues. In germline, CDR1 is ENHRY, CDR2 SYGVKD. V trimming: 8 bases; J trimming: 5 bases; junction bases outside the gene matches: 8.

This clone appeared a single time. V is TRBV28 and J is TRBJ2-1; D may be TRBD1 (6 bases). Trimming shortened V by 6 bases and J by 6 bases, and 15 bases separated the two germline ends. The CDR3 spans 14 residues. Germline lookup yields CDR1 MDHEN and CDR2 SYDVKM. The CDR3 sequence: CASRTQGKGNEQFF. In nucleotides, the CDR3 is TGTGCCAGCAGAACCCAGGGGAAGGGCAATGAGCAGTTCTTC.